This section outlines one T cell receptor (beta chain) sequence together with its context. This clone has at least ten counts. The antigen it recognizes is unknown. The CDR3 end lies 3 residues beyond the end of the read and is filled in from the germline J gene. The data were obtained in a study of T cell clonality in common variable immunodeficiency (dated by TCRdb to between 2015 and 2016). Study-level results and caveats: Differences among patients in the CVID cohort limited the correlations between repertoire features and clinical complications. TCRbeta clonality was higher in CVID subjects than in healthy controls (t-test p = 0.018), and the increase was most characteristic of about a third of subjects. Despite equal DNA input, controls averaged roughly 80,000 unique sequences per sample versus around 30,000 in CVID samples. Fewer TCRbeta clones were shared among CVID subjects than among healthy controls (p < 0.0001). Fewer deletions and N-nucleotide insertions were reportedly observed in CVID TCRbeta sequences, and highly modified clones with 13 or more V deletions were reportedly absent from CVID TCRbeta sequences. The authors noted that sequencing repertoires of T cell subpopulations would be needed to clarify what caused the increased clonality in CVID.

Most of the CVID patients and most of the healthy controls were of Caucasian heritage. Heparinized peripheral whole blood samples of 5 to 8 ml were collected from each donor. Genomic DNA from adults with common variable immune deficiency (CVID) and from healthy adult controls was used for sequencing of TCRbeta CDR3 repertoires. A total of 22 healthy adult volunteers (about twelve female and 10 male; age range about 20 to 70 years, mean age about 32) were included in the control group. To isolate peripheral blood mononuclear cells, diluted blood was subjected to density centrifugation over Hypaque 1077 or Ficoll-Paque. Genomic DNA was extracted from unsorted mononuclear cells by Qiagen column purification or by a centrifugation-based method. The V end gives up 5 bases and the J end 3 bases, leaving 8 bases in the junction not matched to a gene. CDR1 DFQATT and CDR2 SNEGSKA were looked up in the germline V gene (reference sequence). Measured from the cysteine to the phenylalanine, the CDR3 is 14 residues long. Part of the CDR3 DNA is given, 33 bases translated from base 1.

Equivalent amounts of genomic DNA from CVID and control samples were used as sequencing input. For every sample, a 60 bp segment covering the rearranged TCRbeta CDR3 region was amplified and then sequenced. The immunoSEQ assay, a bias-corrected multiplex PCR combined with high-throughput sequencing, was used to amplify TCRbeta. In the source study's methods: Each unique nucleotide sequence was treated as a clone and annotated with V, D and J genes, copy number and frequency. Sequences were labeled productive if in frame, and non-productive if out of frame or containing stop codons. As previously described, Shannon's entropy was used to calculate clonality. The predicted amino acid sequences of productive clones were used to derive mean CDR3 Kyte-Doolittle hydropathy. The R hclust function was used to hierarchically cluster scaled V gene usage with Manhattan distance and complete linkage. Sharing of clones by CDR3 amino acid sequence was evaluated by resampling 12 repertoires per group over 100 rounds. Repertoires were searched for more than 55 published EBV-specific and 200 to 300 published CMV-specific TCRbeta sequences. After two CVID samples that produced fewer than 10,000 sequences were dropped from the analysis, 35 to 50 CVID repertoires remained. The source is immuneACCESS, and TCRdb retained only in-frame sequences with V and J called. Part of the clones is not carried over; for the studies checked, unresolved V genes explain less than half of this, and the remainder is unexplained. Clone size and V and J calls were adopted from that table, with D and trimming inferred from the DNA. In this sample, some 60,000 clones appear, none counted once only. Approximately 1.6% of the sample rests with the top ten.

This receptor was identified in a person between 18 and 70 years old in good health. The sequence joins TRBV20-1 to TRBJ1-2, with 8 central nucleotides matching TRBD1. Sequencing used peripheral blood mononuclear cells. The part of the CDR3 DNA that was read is TGCAGTGCTCGTGGACAGGGAGTGGACTATGGC. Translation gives CSARGQGVDYG. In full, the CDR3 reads CSARGQGVDYGYTF.